This T cell receptor beta chain derives from a study of response to subunit inactivated influenza vaccine. TCRdb called the RT-PCR reads again in MiXCR, with one record for every CDR3 protein. Found here are about 800,000 distinct CDR3 sequences, 21% of them singletons; the top ten hold more than 8.5%. This clonotype has just a few counts. The CDR3 totals 15 residues. V dropped 3 bases and J dropped 5; count of bases not matched to a gene: 7. CDR1 and CDR2 from the germline V gene are KGHDR and SFDVKD. This TCR derives from a man in his forties or fifties who received an inactivated influenza vaccine. The sample consisted of PBMCs from blood, taken more than 4 days after vaccination. The chain has TRBV24-1 and TRBJ2-5; 8 bases match TRBD1. The CDR3 DNA sequence: TGTGCCACCAGTGATCGGTCAGGGGGCAGCGAGACCCAGTACTTC. This sequence encodes CATSDRSGGSETQYF.